Detailed here is one T cell receptor (beta chain). As yet, its antigen is unknown. This sequence may be a read error, since a much larger clone differs from it by one base. Distinct nucleotide sequences in the sample also encode this CDR3. Deep-level assay runs were performed. Assay used: immunoSEQ multiplex PCR; TCRdb lists only in-frame clones, some missing. The sample consists of fewer than 650,000 clones, over 65% of them appearing once. These data are taken from a study of shared clonotypes between healthy human individuals. This CDR3 has 17 residues. CDR1 is MDHEN, CDR2 SYDVKM, per germline. V dropped 6 bases and J dropped 1; count of bases not matched to a gene: 13. Study-level findings and limits: Tissue TCR repertoires likely differ from these blood-only repertoires.

The clonotype comes from a woman between 40 and 55 years old in good health. Some clones in this sample may be carry-over from other donors' samples. The chain uses TRBV28 and TRBJ2-3, with 7 bases that match TRBD2. Material for sequencing was PBMCs. In nucleotides, the CDR3 is TGTGCCAGCAGAACGTGGGGAGGGAGAGAAGGCACAGATACGCAGTATTTT. Encoded protein: CASRTWGGREGTDTQYF.